This T cell receptor beta chain was captured in a study of OX40 agonist ivuxolimab in advanced cancers. In the study overall: A history of anti-PD-1, anti-PD-L1 or anti-CTLA-4 therapy was acceptable, and 40% to 45% had some.

A word on this clone: No antigen is known for it.

The CDR3 is 15 amino acids. V dropped 7 bases and J dropped 0 bases, with 13 bases sitting between them. Per germline, CDR1 MNHEY and CDR2 SMNVEV (reference sequence). The timepoints at which blood was sampled were baseline, cycle 4 day 1, and cycle 7 day 1. Assay: immunoSEQ multiplex PCR; the TCRdb copy retains only in-frame clones and omits some. The repertoire holds tens of thousands of clones, with roughly nine tenths as singletons. Whole-study results and caveats: Researchers did not establish what antigens the expanded peripheral T cells target. Dosing at 0.1 to 3.0 mg/kg was accompanied by clonal expansion of CD4+ and CD8+ blood T cells by week 6.

The J gene is TRBJ1-3, the V gene TRBV27; D is ambiguous. The specimen was CD4+ or CD8+ T cells sorted from blood, collected in a trial of the OX40 agonist ivuxolimab. The source is an adult with an advanced solid tumor such as melanoma, head and neck, liver or kidney cancer. The CDR3 protein is CASKLMGDSGNTIYF. In DNA form, the CDR3 reads TGTGCCAGCAAACTCATGGGAGACTCTGGAAACACCATATATTTT.